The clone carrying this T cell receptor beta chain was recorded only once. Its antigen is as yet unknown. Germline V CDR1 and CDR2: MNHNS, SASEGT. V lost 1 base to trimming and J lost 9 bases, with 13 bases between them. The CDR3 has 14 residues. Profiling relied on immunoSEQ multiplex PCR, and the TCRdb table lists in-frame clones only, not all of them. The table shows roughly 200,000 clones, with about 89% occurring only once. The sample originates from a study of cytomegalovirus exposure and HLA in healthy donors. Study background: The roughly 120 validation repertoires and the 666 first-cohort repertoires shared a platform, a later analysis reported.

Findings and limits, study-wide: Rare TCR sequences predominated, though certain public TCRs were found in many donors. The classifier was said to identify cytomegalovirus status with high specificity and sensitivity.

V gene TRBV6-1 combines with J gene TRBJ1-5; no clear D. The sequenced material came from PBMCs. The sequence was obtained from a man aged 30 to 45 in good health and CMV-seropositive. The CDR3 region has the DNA TGTGCCAGCAGTGAAGTAACTCTTCAGACGCCCCAGCATTTT. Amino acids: CASSEVTLQTPQHF.